A selection of T cell receptor beta chains follows, all from one sample in a study of T cell repertoires in cytomegalovirus infection. TCRdb re-analysed the reads in MiXCR, keeping a single row per CDR3 protein. The table lists fewer than 550,000 distinct CDR3 sequences, about 33% of them singletons. Sequenced sample: PBMCs. All receptors come from a human donor in good health (CMV status not recorded). Some clones in this sample may be carry-over from other donors' samples. Each CDR3 is given with its conserved first and last residue. The D gene is left open where the match is weak. Clone size is given for some rows only: seen once, a few or many times, or a class if the clone is expanded.

length,V,J,D,size,CDR3,DNA
12,TRBV28,TRBJ2-2,.,.,CASSFVKGELFF,TGTGCCAGCAGTTTCGTAAAGGGGGAGCTGTTTTTT
18,TRBV12-5,TRBJ2-3,TRBD2,.,CASGLVKTGGMSTDTQYF,TGTGCTAGTGGTTTGGTAAAAACGGGGGGGATGAGCACAGATACGCAGTATTTT
15,TRBV4-3,TRBJ2-6,.,.,CASSQDPTGANVLTF,TGCGCCAGCAGCCAAGATCCGACTGGGGCCAACGTCCTGACTTTC
14,TRBV5-6,TRBJ1-5,.,few,CASSWYNSNQPQHF,TGTGCCAGCAGTTGGTACAATAGCAATCAGCCCCAGCATTTT
16,TRBV5-1,TRBJ1-6,.,.,CASSLEPQLVLSPLHF,TGCGCCAGCAGCTTGGAACCACAGTTGGTACTCTCACCCCTCCACTTT
13,TRBV27,TRBJ2-7,.,.,CASSDPLVGEQYF,TGTGCCAGCAGCGACCCTCTCGTGGGCGAGCAGTACTTC
14,TRBV7-2,TRBJ2-7,TRBD1,few,CASSSGSGGDEQYF,TGTGCCAGCAGCTCAGGATCAGGGGGCGACGAGCAGTACTTC
16,TRBV12-3/TRBV12-4,TRBJ2-1,TRBD1,.,CASSLHGQGARNEQFF,TGTGCCAGCAGTTTACATGGGCAGGGGGCGCGAAATGAGCAGTTCTTC
14,TRBV6-6,TRBJ1-5,.,.,CASSLQVSNQPQHF,TGTGCCAGCAGCCTCCAGGTTAGCAATCAGCCCCAGCATTTT
13,TRBV12-3/TRBV12-4,TRBJ1-5,.,many,CASSSNSYQPQHF,TGTGCCAGCAGTTCCAACAGTTATCAGCCCCAGCATTTT
15,TRBV6-1,TRBJ1-1,.,few,CASTGEGRDVTEAFF,TGTGCCAGCACCGGCGAGGGTAGGGATGTCACTGAAGCTTTCTTT
15,TRBV2,TRBJ2-3,TRBD2,.,CASSDLSGGADTQYF,TGTGCCAGCAGTGATTTGAGCGGGGGGGCAGATACGCAGTATTTT